The 16 T cell receptor beta chains listed next were all sequenced from one sample in a study of cytomegalovirus exposure and HLA in healthy donors. PCR was performed using 60 Vbeta and 13 Jbeta primers. Repertoires were generated with immunoSEQ multiplex PCR, while TCRdb's copy carries only in-frame clones and drops some. The sample holds about 190,000 clones, more than 65% seen once. Sequenced: PBMCs. The receptor source for this set is a woman aged 30 to 39 in good health and CMV-seropositive.

Ten or more counts support this clone. V usage is TRBV5-6 and J usage is TRBJ2-1; TRBD2 aligns across 9 bases. CDR1 and CDR2 (germline): SGHDT, YYEEEE. The CDR3 extends over 15 amino acids. Trimming cost V 2 bases and J 4 bases; bases outside gene matches: 4. This chain's CDR3 is CASSFTSGLYNEQFF. CDR3 bases: TGTGCCAGCAGCTTTACTAGCGGGCTGTACAATGAGCAGTTCTTC.

CDR3 DNA sequence: TGTGCCAGCAGTTCAGTCAGCTCCTACAATGAGCAGTTCTTC. Its protein is CASSSVSSYNEQFF. The chain has TRBV28 and TRBJ2-1; unclear D gene. The CDR3 has 14 residues. Trimming pared 4 bases from V and 0 bases from J, leaving 7 bases between. Germline CDR1 and CDR2: MDHEN and SYDVKM.

This clone has a handful of counts. J is TRBJ2-1 and V is TRBV6-4; D might be TRBD2 (6 bases). V gave up 2 bases and J gave up 6 bases, with 14 bases separating them. Germline-derived CDR1 and CDR2 are MRHNA and SNTAGT. CDR3 length: 15 amino acids. CDR3 bases: TGTGCCAGCAGTGACAACAACCGGGACTTCAATGAGCAGTTCTTC. It is translated as CASSDNNRDFNEQFF.

The rearrangement links TRBV25-1 to TRBJ1-2, with D tentatively TRBD1 (5 bases). The CDR3 runs to 16 residues. Looked up from germline, CDR1 is MGHDK and CDR2 is SYGVNS. The V end was cut by 5 bases, the J end by 4 bases, with 20 bases between. As DNA, the CDR3 is TGTGCCAGCAGTCGGGCAGCAGCAGGGTCTTTCTATGGCTACACCTTC. Protein sequence: CASSRAAAGSFYGYTF.

The gene calls are TRBV19 and TRBJ1-1, with D hard to call. The germline V and J ends were trimmed by 10 bases and 3 bases, with 15 bases remaining between them. This CDR3 is 13 amino acids long. Per germline, CDR1 LNHDA and CDR2 SQIVND (reference sequence). The CDR3 DNA is TGTGCCACGGGAGTTACCTTGTACACTGAAGCTTTCTTT. Protein: CATGVTLYTEAFF.

CDR3 sequence: CASSFRASGSLETQYF. CDR3 in DNA: TGCGCCAGCAGCTTCAGGGCTAGCGGGAGCCTAGAGACCCAGTACTTC. The V and J genes are TRBV5-1 and TRBJ2-5; TRBD2 matches 10 bases. The CDR3 is 16 residues long. V lost 2 bases and J lost 4; bases outside the gene matches: 8. The germline V gene encodes CDR1 SGHRS and CDR2 YFSETQ. The entire variable domain, with the rest obtained from reference TRBV5-1 and TRBJ2-5, is as follows: KAGVTQTPRYLIKTRGQQVTLSCSPISGHRSVSWYQQTPGQGLQFLFEYFSETQRNKGNFPGRFSGRQFSNSRSEMNVSTLELGDSALYLCASSFRASGSLETQYFGPGTRLLVL.

The genes are TRBV28 and TRBJ2-1; possible D gene TRBD1, 7 bases. This CDR3 spans 15 amino acids. The ends were cut back, 10 bases at V and 6 bases at J, with 22 bases in the middle. The germline V gene encodes CDR1 MDHEN and CDR2 SYDVKM. The CDR3 nucleotides read TGTGCCACCGTATCGGCAGGGGGGTCGAGCAATGAGCAGTTCTTC. This encodes CATVSAGGSSNEQFF.

The chain uses TRBV19 and TRBJ2-1; 7 bases are shared with TRBD2. CDR3 length equals 14 residues. CDR1 is LNHDA, CDR2 SQIVND, per germline (reference sequence). Trimming removed 3 bases from V and 4 bases from J; junction bases left unmatched: 3. The DNA of the CDR3 is TGTGCCAGTAGTATGGGAGGGAGGTACAATGAGCAGTTCTTC. Translated: CASSMGGRYNEQFF.

This clone showed up just a few times. This chain uses TRBV28 with TRBJ2-7, with 7 bases aligning to TRBD2. The ends lost 6 bases at V and 5 bases at J; junction bases unmatched: 10. The germline V gene encodes CDR1 MDHEN and CDR2 SYDVKM. CDR3 size: 14 residues. CDR3 nucleotides: TGTGCCAGCAGAGCGGGACCCTCCTCGGACGAGCAGTACTTC. The encoded protein is CASRAGPSSDEQYF.

The rearrangement uses TRBV19 and TRBJ2-5, with a weak D call TRBD2 (6 bases). TRBJ2-7 explains the end of the DNA better; the J call may be wrong. CDR1 and CDR2 from the germline V gene are LNHDA and SQIVND (reference sequence). The CDR3 runs to 14 residues. The CDR3 DNA follows: TGTGCCAGTAGTCGGACCGGGAGTAGCTACGAGCAGTACTTC. This encodes CASSRTGSSYEQYF.

The V and J genes are TRBV2 and TRBJ2-5; tentative D call: TRBD2 (6 bases). V gave up 11 bases and J gave up 1 base, with 14 bases separating them. The CDR3 is 13 amino acids. Per germline, CDR1 SNHLY and CDR2 FYNNEI. CDR3 in amino acids: CAGSAGIQETQYF. The CDR3 nucleotides are TGTGCCGGATCCGCGGGAATCCAAGAGACCCAGTACTTC.

The rearrangement uses TRBV18 and TRBJ2-3; D is possibly TRBD1 (6 bases). The CDR3 contains 13 residues. Germline V lookup: CDR1 KGHSH, CDR2 LQKENI. Trimming removed 4 bases at V and 3 bases at J, with 8 bases between. The CDR3 protein is CASSLGQTDTQYF. The CDR3 DNA sequence: TGTGCCAGCTCACTAGGACAGACAGATACGCAGTATTTT.

The V gene is TRBV4-2, the J gene TRBJ2-7, with TRBD2 matching over 8 bases. CDR1 and CDR2 (germline): LGHNA, YNFKEQ. The CDR3 is 16 residues long. Trimming at V came to 1 base and at J to 5 bases, leaving 10 bases not matched to a gene. The CDR3, as DNA: TGTGCCAGCAGCCAAGTCAGCGGGAGATTCGGGGACGAGCAGTACTTC. Translating it yields CASSQVSGRFGDEQYF.

This sequence joins TRBV18 and TRBJ2-1; maybe TRBD2 (6 bases). The germline gives CDR1 KGHSH, CDR2 LQKENI. The CDR3 totals 15 residues. The V gene lost 3 bases and the J gene lost 5 bases, with 14 bases spanning the gap. CDR3 protein: CASSPGRGLNNEQFF. The CDR3 nucleotides are TGTGCCAGCTCACCGGGGCGGGGTCTGAACAATGAGCAGTTCTTC.

The V gene is TRBV28, the J gene TRBJ2-7, with D uncertain. Germline V gene sequence: CDR1 MDHEN, CDR2 SYDVKM. The ends were cut back, 6 bases at V and 2 bases at J, with 17 bases in the middle. The CDR3 is 15 amino acids. The CDR3 loop is CASSPRLGSAYEQYF. Here the CDR3 DNA reads TGTGCCAGCAGCCCCCGACTCGGGTCAGCCTACGAGCAGTACTTC. The variable domain in full, with the rest retrieved from reference TRBV28 and TRBJ2-7, is DVKVTQSSRYLVKRTGEKVFLECVQDMDHENMFWYRQDPGLGLRLIYFSYDVKMKEKGDIPEGYSVSREKKERFSLILESASTNQTSMYLCASSPRLGSAYEQYFGPGTRLTVT.

This chain connects TRBV6-1 to TRBJ1-2, with D tentatively TRBD1 (5 bases). Germline loops: CDR1 MNHNS, CDR2 SASEGT. V lost 3 bases, J lost 4 bases, and 9 bases lay in between. The CDR3 spans 13 residues. Here the CDR3 reads CASSEGEAYGYTF. CDR3 nucleotides: TGTGCCAGCAGTGAGGGGGAGGCCTATGGCTACACCTTC.